Given below is one TCR beta chain in context. The entry originates in a study of shared T cell receptors in the human thymus. The germline V gene has CDR1 LNHDA and CDR2 SQIVND (reference sequence). The germline V and J ends were trimmed by 3 bases and 6 bases, with 9 bases remaining between them. This CDR3 contains 14 residues. Profiled with immunoSEQ multiplex PCR; TCRdb holds only in-frame clones, not every one. Of approximately 730,000 clones in the sample, 70% to 90% were seen once. These data also formed part of another study, on human thymus T cells.

The sample consisted of thymocytes. The rearrangement uses TRBV19 and TRBJ1-6; D not resolved. The receptor's source is a girl less than two years old with a congenital heart defect. The CDR3: CASSMPASNSPLHF. The CDR3 nucleotides are TGTGCCAGTAGTATGCCCGCGAGTAATTCACCCCTCCACTTT. Complete variable domain (other parts from reference TRBV19 and TRBJ1-6): DGGITQSPKYLFRKEGQNVTLSCEQNLNHDAMYWYRQDPGQGLRLIYYSQIVNDFQKGDIAEGYSVSREKKESFPLTVTSAQKNPTAFYLCASSMPASNSPLHFGNGTRLTVT.